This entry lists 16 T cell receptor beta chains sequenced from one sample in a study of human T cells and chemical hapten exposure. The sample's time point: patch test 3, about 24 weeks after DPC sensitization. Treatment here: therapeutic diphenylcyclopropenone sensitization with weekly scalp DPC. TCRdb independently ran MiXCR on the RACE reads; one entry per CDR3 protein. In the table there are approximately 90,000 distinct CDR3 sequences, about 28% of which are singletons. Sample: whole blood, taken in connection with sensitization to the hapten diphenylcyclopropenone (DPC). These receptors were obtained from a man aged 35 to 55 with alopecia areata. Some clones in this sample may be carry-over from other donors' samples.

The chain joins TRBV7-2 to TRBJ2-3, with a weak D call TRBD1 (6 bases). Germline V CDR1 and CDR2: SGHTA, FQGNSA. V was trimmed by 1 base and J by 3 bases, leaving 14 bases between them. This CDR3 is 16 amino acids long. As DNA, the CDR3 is TGTGCCAGCAGCTTAGAGTCCTACCAGGGGACAGATACGCAGTATTTT. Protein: CASSLESYQGTDTQYF.

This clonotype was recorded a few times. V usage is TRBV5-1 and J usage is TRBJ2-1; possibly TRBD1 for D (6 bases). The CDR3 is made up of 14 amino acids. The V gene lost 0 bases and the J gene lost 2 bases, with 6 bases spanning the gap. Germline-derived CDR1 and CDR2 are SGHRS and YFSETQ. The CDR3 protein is CASSLGDTYNEQFF. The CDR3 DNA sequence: TGCGCCAGCAGCTTGGGGGACACCTACAATGAGCAGTTCTTC.

Here the CDR3 DNA reads TGTGCCAGCACCCTCCCGGGGCTAGCGGGAGTAGGTGAGCAGTTCTTC. As protein: CASTLPGLAGVGEQFF. The rearrangement joins TRBV7-9 to TRBJ2-1, with 10 positions matching TRBD2. J lost 9 bases, V lost 7 bases, and 15 bases had no gene match. The CDR3 spans 16 residues. The germline V gene has CDR1 SEHNR and CDR2 FQNEAQ (reference sequence).

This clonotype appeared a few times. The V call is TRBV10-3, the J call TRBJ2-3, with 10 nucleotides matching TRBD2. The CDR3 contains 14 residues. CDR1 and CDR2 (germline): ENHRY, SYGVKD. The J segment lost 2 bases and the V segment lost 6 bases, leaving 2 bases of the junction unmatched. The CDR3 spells CAIRSGRATDTQYF. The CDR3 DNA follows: TGTGCCATCAGGAGCGGGAGGGCCACAGATACGCAGTATTTT.

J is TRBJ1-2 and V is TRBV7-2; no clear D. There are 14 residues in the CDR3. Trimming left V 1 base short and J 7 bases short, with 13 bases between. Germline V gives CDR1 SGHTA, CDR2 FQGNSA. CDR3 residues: CASSLDQRFTGYTF. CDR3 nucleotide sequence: TGTGCCAGCAGCTTAGATCAAAGATTTACTGGCTACACCTTC.

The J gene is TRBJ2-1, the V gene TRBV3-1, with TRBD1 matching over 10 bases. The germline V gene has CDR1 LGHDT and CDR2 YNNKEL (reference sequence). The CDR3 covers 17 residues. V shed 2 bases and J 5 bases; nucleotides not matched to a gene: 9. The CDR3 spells CASSQRGGTGENNEQFF. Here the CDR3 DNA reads TGTGCCAGCAGCCAACGGGGTGGGACAGGGGAAAACAATGAGCAGTTCTTC.

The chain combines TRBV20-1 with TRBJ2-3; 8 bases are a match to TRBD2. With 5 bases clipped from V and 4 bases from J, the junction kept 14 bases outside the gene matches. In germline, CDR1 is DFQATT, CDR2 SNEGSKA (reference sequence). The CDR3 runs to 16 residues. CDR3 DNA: TGCAGTGCTCCCCGGCAGCGGGAGAGGATTGCAGATACGCAGTATTTT. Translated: CSAPRQRERIADTQYF.

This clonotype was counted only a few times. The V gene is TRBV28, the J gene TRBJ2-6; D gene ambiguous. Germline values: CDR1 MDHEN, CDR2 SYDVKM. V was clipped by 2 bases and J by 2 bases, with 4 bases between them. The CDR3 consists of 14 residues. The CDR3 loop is CASSLTPGANVLTF. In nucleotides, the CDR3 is TGTGCCAGCAGTTTAACCCCTGGGGCCAACGTCCTGACTTTC.

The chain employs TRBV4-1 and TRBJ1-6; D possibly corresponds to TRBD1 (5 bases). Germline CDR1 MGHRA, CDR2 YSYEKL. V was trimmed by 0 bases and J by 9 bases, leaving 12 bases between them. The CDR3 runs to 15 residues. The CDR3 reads CASSQDAGGGSPLHF. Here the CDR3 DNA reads TGCGCCAGCAGCCAAGATGCCGGGGGGGGTTCACCCCTCCACTTT.

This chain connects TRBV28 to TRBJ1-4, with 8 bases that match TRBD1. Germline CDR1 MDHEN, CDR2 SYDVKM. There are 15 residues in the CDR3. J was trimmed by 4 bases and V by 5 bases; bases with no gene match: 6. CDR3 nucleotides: TGTGCCAGCAGTCCCAGGGGGCCGGATAATGAAAAACTGTTTTTT. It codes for CASSPRGPDNEKLFF.

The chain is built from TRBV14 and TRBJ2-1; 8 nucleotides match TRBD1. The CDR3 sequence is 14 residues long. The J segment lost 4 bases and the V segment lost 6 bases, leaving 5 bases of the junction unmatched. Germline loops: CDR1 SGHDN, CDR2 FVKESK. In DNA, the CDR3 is TGTGCCAGCAGTCAACGGGACAGGTACAATGAGCAGTTCTTC. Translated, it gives CASSQRDRYNEQFF.

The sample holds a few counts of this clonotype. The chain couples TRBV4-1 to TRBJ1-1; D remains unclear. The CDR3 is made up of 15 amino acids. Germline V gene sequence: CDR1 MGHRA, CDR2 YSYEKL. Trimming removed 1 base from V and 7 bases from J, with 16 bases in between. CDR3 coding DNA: TGCGCCAGCAGCCAAGCCTGGGGTTTAGAAATTGAAGCTTTCTTT. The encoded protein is CASSQAWGLEIEAFF.

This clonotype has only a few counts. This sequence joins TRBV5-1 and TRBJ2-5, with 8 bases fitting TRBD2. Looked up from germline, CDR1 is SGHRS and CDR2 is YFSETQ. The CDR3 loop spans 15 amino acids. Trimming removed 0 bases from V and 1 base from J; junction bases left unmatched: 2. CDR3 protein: CASSLDGRAQETQYF. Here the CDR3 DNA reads TGCGCCAGCAGCTTGGACGGGAGGGCCCAAGAGACCCAGTACTTC.

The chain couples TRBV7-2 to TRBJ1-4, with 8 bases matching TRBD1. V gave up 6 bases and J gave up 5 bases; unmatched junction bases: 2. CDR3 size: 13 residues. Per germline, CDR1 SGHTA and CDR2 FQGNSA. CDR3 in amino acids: CASRRTGNEKLFF. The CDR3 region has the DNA TGTGCCAGCAGACGGACAGGGAATGAAAAACTGTTTTTT.

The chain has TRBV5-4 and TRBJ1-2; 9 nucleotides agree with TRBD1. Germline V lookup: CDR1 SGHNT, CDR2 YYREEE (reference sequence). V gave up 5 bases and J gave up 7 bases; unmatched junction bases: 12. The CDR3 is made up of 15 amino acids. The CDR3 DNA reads TGTGCCAGCAGGACTGCTGCGGACAGGGGAATTGGCTACACCTTC. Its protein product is CASRTAADRGIGYTF.

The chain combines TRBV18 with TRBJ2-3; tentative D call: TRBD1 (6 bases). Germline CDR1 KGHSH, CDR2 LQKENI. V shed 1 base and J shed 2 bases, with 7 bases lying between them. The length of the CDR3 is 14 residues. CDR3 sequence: CASSPRGLTDTQYF. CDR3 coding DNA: TGTGCCAGCTCACCACGGGGGCTCACAGATACGCAGTATTTT.